This T cell receptor (beta chain) was identified in a study of blood T cells in healthy people across ages. General observations from the study: Getting older went along with TCR beta diversity per million T cells dropping roughly linearly. Strong correlation linked observed beta diversity and percent naive T cells.

Caucasian individuals from Russia who were healthy and aged about 6 to 100 acted as donors. V trimming: 7 bases; J trimming: 2 bases; junction bases outside the gene matches: 17. The CDR3 runs to 17 residues. CDR1 and CDR2 (germline): SQVTM, ANQGSEA. A second PCR, run for about 7 to 12 cycles, used a sample-barcoded 5' primer plus a J-beta primer mix. Each cDNA molecule carried a tag from a template-switch adaptor that contained 12 random nucleotides. TCRdb redid the calling of the 5' RACE reads with MiXCR, one entry per CDR3 protein. The data hold about 1.5 million distinct CDR3 sequences, with about 42% observed a single time. This clonotype was counted between two and nine times. What it binds is not known.

The sample taken for sequencing was blood. This chain connects TRBV29-1 to TRBJ2-7; TRBD2 matches at 10 bases. This receptor was identified in a woman aged 18 to 35 in good health. CDR3 loop: CSAVYRTSGLTTYEQYF. CDR3 sequence (DNA): TGCAGCGCCGTCTACCGGACTAGCGGACTGACTACCTACGAGCAGTACTTC.